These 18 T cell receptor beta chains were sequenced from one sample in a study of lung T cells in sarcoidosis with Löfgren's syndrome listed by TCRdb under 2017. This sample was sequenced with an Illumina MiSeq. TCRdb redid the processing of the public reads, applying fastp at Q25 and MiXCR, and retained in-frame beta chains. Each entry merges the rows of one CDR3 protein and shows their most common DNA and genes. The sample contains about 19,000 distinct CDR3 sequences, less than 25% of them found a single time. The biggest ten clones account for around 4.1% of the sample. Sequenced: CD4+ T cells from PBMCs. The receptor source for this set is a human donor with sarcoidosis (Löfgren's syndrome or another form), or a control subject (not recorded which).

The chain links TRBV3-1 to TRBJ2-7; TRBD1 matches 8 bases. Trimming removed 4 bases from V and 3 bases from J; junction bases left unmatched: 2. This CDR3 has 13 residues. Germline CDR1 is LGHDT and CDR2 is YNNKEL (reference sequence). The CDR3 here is CASSRGQGYEQYF. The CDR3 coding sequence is TGTGCCAGCAGCCGCGGACAGGGCTACGAGCAGTACTTC.

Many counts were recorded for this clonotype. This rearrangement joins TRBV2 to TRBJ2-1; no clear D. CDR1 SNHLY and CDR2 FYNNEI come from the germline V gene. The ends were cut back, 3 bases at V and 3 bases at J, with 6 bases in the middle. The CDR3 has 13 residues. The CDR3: CASSEVFYNEQFF. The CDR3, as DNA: TGTGCCAGCAGTGAGGTCTTCTACAATGAGCAGTTCTTC. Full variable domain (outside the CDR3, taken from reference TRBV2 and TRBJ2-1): EPEVTQTPSHQVTQMGQEVILRCVPISNHLYFYWYRQILGQKVEFLVSFYNNEISEKSEIFDDQFSVERPDGSNFTLKIRSTKLEDSAMYFCASSEVFYNEQFFGPGTRLTVL.

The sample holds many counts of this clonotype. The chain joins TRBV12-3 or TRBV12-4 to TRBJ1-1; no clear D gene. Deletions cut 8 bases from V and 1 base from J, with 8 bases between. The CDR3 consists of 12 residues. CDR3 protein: CASGRWNTEAFF. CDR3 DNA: TGTGCCAGCGGAAGGTGGAACACTGAAGCTTTCTTT.

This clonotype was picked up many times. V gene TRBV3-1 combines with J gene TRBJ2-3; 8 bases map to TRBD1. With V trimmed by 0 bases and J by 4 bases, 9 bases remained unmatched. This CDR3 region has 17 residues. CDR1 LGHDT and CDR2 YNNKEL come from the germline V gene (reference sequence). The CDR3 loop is CASSQEAGRTGPDTQYF. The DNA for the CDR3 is TGTGCCAGCAGCCAAGAGGCAGGGCGGACAGGGCCAGATACGCAGTATTTT.

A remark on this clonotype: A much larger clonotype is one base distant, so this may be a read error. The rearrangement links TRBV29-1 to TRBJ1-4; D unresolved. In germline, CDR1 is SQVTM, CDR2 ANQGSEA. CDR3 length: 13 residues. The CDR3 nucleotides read TGCAGCGTTGAAGAGACTAGCGGCGGAAAACTGCTTTTT. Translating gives CSVEETSGGKLLF.

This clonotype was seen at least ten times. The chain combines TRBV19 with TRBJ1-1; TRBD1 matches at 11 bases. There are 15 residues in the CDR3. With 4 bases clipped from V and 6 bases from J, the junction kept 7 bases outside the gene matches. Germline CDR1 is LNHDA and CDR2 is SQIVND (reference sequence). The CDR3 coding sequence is TGTGCCAGTAGTACCCGGACAGGGGGCGAGGCTGAAGCTTTCTTT. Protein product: CASSTRTGGEAEAFF.

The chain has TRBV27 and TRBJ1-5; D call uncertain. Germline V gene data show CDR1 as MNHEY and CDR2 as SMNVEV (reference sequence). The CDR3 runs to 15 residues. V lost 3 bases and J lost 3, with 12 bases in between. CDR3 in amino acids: CASSLAGSDNQPQHF. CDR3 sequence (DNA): TGTGCCAGCAGTTTGGCAGGTTCGGACAATCAGCCCCAGCATTTT.

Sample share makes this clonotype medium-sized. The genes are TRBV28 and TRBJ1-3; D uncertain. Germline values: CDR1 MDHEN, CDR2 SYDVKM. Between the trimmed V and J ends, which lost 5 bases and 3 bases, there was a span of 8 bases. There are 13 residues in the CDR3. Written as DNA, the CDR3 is TGTGCCAGCAGTCCGGGGTTTGGAAACACCATATATTTT. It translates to CASSPGFGNTIYF.

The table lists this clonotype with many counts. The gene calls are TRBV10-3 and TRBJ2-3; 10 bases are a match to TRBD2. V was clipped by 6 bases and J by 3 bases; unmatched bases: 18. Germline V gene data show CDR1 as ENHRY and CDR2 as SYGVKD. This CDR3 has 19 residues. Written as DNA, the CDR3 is TGTGCCATCAGGGGACTAGCGATGCCAAGGACGGAGAGTACAGATACGCAGTATTTT. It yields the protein CAIRGLAMPRTESTDTQYF.

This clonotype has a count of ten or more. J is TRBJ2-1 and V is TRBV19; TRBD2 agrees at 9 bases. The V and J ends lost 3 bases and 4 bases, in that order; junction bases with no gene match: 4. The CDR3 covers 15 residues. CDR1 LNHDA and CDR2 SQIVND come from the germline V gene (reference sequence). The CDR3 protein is CASSIQTSGYNEQFF. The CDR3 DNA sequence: TGTGCCAGTAGTATCCAGACTAGCGGATACAATGAGCAGTTCTTC.

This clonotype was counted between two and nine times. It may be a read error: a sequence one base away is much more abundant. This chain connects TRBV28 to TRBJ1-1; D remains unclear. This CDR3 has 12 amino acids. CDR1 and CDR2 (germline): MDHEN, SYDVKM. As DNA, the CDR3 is TGTGCCAGCAGCCAAATGGGTACTGAAGCTTCCTTT. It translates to CASSQMGTEASF.

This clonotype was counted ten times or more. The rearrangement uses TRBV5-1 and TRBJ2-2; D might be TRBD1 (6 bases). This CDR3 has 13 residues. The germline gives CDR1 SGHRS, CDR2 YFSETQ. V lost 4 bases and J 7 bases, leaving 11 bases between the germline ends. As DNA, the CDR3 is TGCGCCAGCAGCCTGGACAGACTCGGGGAGCTGTTTTTT. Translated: CASSLDRLGELFF.

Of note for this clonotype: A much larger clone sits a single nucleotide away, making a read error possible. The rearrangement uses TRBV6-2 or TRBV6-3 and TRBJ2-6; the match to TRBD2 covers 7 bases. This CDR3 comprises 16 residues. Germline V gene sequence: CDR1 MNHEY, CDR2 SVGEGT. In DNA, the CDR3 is TGTGCCAGCAGTTACTCGCGGGGGACTGGGGCCAACGTCCTGGCTTTC. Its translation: CASSYSRGTGANVLAF.

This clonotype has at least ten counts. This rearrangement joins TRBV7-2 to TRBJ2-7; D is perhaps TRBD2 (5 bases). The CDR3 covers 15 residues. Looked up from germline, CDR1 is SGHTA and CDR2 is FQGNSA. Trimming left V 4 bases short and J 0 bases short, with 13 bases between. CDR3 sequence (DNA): TGTGCCAGCAGCTCGCAATCGGGGAGCTCCTACGAGCAGTACTTC. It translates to CASSSQSGSSYEQYF.

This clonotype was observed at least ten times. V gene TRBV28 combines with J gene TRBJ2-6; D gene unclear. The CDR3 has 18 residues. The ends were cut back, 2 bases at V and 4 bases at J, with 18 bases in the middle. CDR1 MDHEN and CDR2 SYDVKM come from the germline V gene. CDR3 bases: TGTGCCAGCAGTTTAAATTTAGAACCATATTCCGGGGCCAACGTCCTGACTTTC. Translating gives CASSLNLEPYSGANVLTF.

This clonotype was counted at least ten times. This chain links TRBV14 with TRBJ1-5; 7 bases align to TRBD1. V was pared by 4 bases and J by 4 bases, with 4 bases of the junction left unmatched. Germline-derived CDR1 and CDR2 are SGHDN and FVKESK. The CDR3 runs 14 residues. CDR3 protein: CASSPGTVNQPQHF. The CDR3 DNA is TGTGCCAGCAGCCCAGGGACAGTTAATCAGCCCCAGCATTTT.

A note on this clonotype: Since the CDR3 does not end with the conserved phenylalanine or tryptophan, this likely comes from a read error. The CDR3 region is CASSFGQGSYGYTL. Here the CDR3 DNA reads TGTGCCAGCAGCTTCGGACAGGGCTCCTATGGCTACACCCTC. The genes are TRBV5-5 and TRBJ1-2, with 8 bases matching TRBD1. V was pared by 2 bases and J by 4 bases, with 4 bases of the junction left unmatched. Germline V lookup: CDR1 SGHKS, CDR2 YYEKEE (reference sequence). CDR3 length: 14 amino acids.

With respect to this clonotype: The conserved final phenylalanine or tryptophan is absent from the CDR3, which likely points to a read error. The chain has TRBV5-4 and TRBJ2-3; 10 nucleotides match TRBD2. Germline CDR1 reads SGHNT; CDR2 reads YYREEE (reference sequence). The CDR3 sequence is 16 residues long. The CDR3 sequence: CSSSRYTSGTTDTQYL. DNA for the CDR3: TGTTCCAGCAGCCGATATACTAGCGGGACCACAGATACGCAGTATTTA.